What follows is one T cell receptor beta chain and its context. Its target is not known. The sample comes from a study of cytomegalovirus exposure and HLA in healthy donors. Study-wide results and caveats: Relative to equally common others, HLA-associated TCR beta chains showed greater clonal expansion in a later analysis.

The PCR made use of 60 Vbeta and 13 Jbeta primers. Assay: immunoSEQ multiplex PCR; the TCRdb copy retains only in-frame clones and omits some. The sample lists about 160,000 clones; 75% to 85% were seen once. The ends lost 5 bases at V and 7 bases at J; junction bases unmatched: 7. In germline, CDR1 is GTSNPN, CDR2 SVGIG (reference sequence). The CDR3 is made up of 14 amino acids. Sequencing used PBMCs. This sequence originates from a girl aged 2 to 10 in good health and CMV-seropositive. V usage is TRBV30 and J usage is TRBJ2-3; the match to TRBD2 covers 12 bases. The DNA of the CDR3 is TGTGCCTGGGATGGACTAGCGGGACGTAATACGCAGTATTTT. Its translation is CAWDGLAGRNTQYF.